A selection of T cell receptor beta chains follows, all from one sample in a study of blood T cell repertoires in COVID-19. Measured with immunoSEQ multiplex PCR; TCRdb has only the in-frame clones, and not every one. The sample lists fewer than 200,000 clones, about 88% seen once, with around 9.5% in the top ten. Sequencing was carried out using PBMCs or T cells enriched from blood (not recorded which). These receptors were taken from a woman between 18 and 29 years old who had recovered from COVID-19. CDR3s include the opening cysteine and the closing phenylalanine or tryptophan. A D gene is named only where the DNA matches it firmly. Where a row states a size, it is once, few, many or the class of an expanded clone; other rows omit it.

>15|TRBD1|TRBV10-2|.|TRBJ2-7
CASSESTGGNYEQYF
TGCGCCAGCAGTGAGTCGACAGGGGGCAACTACGAGCAGTACTTC
>15|.|TRBV19|.|TRBJ2-4
CASSIGRGPHNIQYF
TGTGCCAGTAGTATTGGGCGGGGGCCCCACAACATTCAGTACTTC
>14|.|TRBV24-1|.|TRBJ1-5
CATSESVYGQPQHF
TGTGCCACCAGTGAATCCGTCTACGGGCAGCCCCAGCATTTT
>12|.|TRBV3-1/TRBV3-2|.|TRBJ1-1
CASSQDSNEAFF
TGTGCCAGCAGCCAAGATTCTAATGAAGCTTTCTTT
>15|TRBD1|TRBV25-1|.|TRBJ2-1
CASRDGTGAYNEQFF
TGTGCCAGCAGAGACGGGACAGGGGCCTACAATGAGCAGTTCTTC
>14|.|TRBV21-1|.|TRBJ2-2
CASNPSGRAEELFF
TGTGCCAGCAACCCTAGCGGGAGGGCGGAGGAGCTGTTTTTT
>18|TRBD2|TRBV28|.|TRBJ2-3
CASSFPPLVAGSTDTQYF
TGTGCCAGCAGTTTCCCCCCCCTGGTAGCGGGTAGCACAGATACGCAGTATTTT
>14|TRBD1|TRBV9|.|TRBJ1-4
CASSSGQTNEKLFF
TGTGCCAGCAGCTCGGGACAGACAAATGAAAAACTGTTTTTT
>16|TRBD1|TRBV5-8|.|TRBJ1-5
CASSSLAGTGYQPQHF
TGTGCCAGCAGCTCTTTAGCCGGGACAGGGTATCAGCCCCAGCATTTT
>15|TRBD1|TRBV29-1|.|TRBJ1-1
CSVTGTGALNTEAFF
TGCAGCGTCACCGGGACAGGGGCCTTGAACACTGAAGCTTTCTTT
>16|.|TRBV20-1|.|TRBJ1-1
CSASPAGSRASGEAFF
TGCAGTGCTAGTCCGGCCGGGAGCAGGGCATCGGGTGAAGCTTTCTTT
>15|.|TRBV11-2|.|TRBJ2-7
CASSSVGILPYEQYF
TGTGCCAGCAGCTCGGTGGGCATTCTTCCTTACGAGCAGTACTTC
>13|TRBD1|TRBV29-1|.|TRBJ1-2
CSAKTGGNYGYTF
TGCAGCGCTAAGACAGGGGGGAACTATGGCTACACCTTC
>13|.|TRBV5-1|.|TRBJ1-1
CASSLDTNTEAFF
TGCGCCAGCAGCTTGGACACGAACACTGAAGCTTTCTTT
>15|.|TRBV28|.|TRBJ1-2
CASSLVGELAYGYTF
TGTGCCAGCAGTCTAGTCGGGGAACTTGCGTATGGCTACACCTTC
>15|.|TRBV6-1|many|TRBJ2-6
CASSEDSSGANVLTF
TGTGCCAGCAGTGAAGACAGCTCTGGGGCCAACGTCCTGACTTTC
>14|TRBD1|TRBV28|.|TRBJ2-7
CASSRTGDTYEQYF
TGTGCCAGCAGCCGGACAGGGGATACCTACGAGCAGTACTTC
>15|.|TRBV7-9|.|TRBJ1-5
CASSFWGNRDEPQHF
TGTGCCAGCAGCTTTTGGGGTAACAGGGACGAGCCCCAGCATTTT
>13|.|TRBV25-1|.|TRBJ1-4
CASQQAGGGKLFF
TGTGCCAGCCAGCAGGCGGGGGGCGGAAAACTGTTTTTT
>12|TRBD1|TRBV24-1|few|TRBJ1-1
CATQGAEMKAFF
TGTGCCACCCAGGGGGCTGAAATGAAGGCTTTCTTT
>14|.|TRBV5-8|.|TRBJ2-1
CASSLVWQGNEQFF
TGTGCCAGCAGCTTAGTGTGGCAGGGCAATGAGCAGTTCTTC
>16|TRBD1|TRBV18|.|TRBJ2-1
CASSPQTGSEWDEQFF
TGTGCCAGCTCACCCCAGACAGGGTCGGAGTGGGATGAGCAGTTCTTC
>16|.|TRBV19|.|TRBJ2-3
CASSKAAQSTTDTQYF
TGTGCCAGTAGTAAAGCGGCACAGTCCACCACAGATACGCAGTATTTT
>12|.|TRBV6-2/TRBV6-3|.|TRBJ2-7
CASSYTGYEQYF
TGTGCCAGCAGTTACACAGGCTACGAGCAGTACTTC
>17|.|TRBV5-6|.|TRBJ1-5
CASSQPDSLYSNQPQHF
TGTGCCAGCAGCCAGCCGGACAGCCTTTATAGCAATCAGCCCCAGCATTTT
>13|TRBD1|TRBV6-5|.|TRBJ2-7
CASSYGTGAEQYF
TGTGCCAGCAGTTACGGGACAGGGGCCGAGCAGTACTTC
>15|.|TRBV7-9|.|TRBJ1-2
CASSLAPPGNYGYTF
TGTGCCAGCAGCTTAGCGCCCCCAGGGAACTATGGCTACACCTTC
>18|TRBD1|TRBV5-1|.|TRBJ1-5
CASSPGGTGPTPHQPQHF
TGCGCCAGCAGCCCGGGAGGGACAGGGCCCACTCCCCATCAGCCCCAGCATTTT
>20|TRBD2|TRBV4-2|.|TRBJ2-3
CASSQRILAGTTILVDTQYF
TGTGCCAGCAGCCAAAGAATACTAGCGGGAACAACAATCCTCGTGGATACGCAGTATTTT
>16|.|TRBV24-1|.|TRBJ2-3
CATSDFAAGNTDTQYF
TGTGCCACCAGTGATTTCGCAGCGGGCAACACAGATACGCAGTATTTT
>14|.|TRBV25-1|.|TRBJ1-2
CASSESEALYGYTF
TGTGCCAGCAGTGAATCGGAGGCCCTTTATGGCTACACCTTC
>13|.|TRBV12-3/TRBV12-4|.|TRBJ1-1
CASSTTENTEAFF
TGTGCCAGCAGCACCACAGAGAACACTGAAGCTTTCTTT
>12|.|TRBV13|.|TRBJ2-7
CASSLDRYEQYF
TGTGCCAGCAGCTTAGACCGGTACGAGCAGTACTTC
>15|TRBD1|TRBV7-9|.|TRBJ1-2
CASSLPGGGRNGYTF
TGTGCCAGCAGCTTACCAGGGGGCGGACGGAATGGCTACACCTTC
>14|TRBD2|TRBV7-9|.|TRBJ2-1
CASSALAGGVEQFF
TGTGCCAGCAGCGCACTAGCGGGAGGGGTTGAGCAGTTCTTC
>15|.|TRBV5-1|.|TRBJ2-5
CASSLAMGGGETQYF
TGCGCCAGCAGCTTGGCAATGGGGGGAGGAGAGACCCAGTACTTC
>15|TRBD1|TRBV28|.|TRBJ1-1
CASSLAGQGMTEAFF
TGTGCCAGCAGTTTGGCCGGACAGGGGATGACTGAAGCTTTCTTT
>16|TRBD2|TRBV6-4|.|TRBJ2-3
CASSAMTSGGADTQYF
TGTGCCAGCAGTGCCATGACTAGCGGGGGGGCAGATACGCAGTATTTT
>15|TRBD1|TRBV7-3|.|TRBJ2-7
CASSSTGTGGYEQYF
TGTGCCAGCAGCTCGACGGGGACAGGGGGCTACGAGCAGTACTTC
>16|.|TRBV4-1|.|TRBJ1-5
CASSRAGPLSNQPQHF
TGCGCCAGCAGCCGGGCTGGGCCTCTTAGCAATCAGCCCCAGCATTTT
>14|.|TRBV5-1|once|TRBJ1-1
CASSPVGADTEAFF
TGCGCCAGCAGCCCCGTTGGGGCAGACACTGAAGCTTTCTTT
>15|.|TRBV3-1/TRBV3-2|.|TRBJ2-7
CASSQGRGFSYEQYF
TGTGCCAGCAGCCAAGGACGAGGGTTTTCCTACGAGCAGTACTTC